The 26 T cell receptor beta chains listed next were all sequenced from one sample in a study of T-cell reconstitution after alpha-beta-depleted transplantation in children. For TCRbeta, the library was prepared with unique molecular identifiers. Via MiXCR, TCRdb re-called the PCR reads, giving one row per CDR3 protein. This sample has roughly 590,000 distinct CDR3 sequences, with around 17% found just once. The material sequenced was PBMCs from the stem cell graft donor, taken from the stem cell graft. Receptors originate from a human donor who donated a stem cell graft to a child with acute myeloid leukemia.

This clonotype was seen at least ten times. The chain carries TRBV12-3 or TRBV12-4 and TRBJ2-7; D is unresolved. The CDR3 contains 14 residues. V was trimmed by 3 bases and J by 0 bases, leaving 9 bases between them. For the CDR3, the DNA is TGTGCCAGCAGTTTGGGGTTAGGCTCCTACGAGCAGTACTTC. Amino acid sequence: CASSLGLGSYEQYF.

There are many counts of this clonotype. The chain employs TRBV20-1 and TRBJ2-1, with D possibly TRBD2 on 6 matching bases. The CDR3 is 12 residues long. Germline lookup yields CDR1 DFQATT and CDR2 SNEGSKA (reference sequence). V was cut by 0 bases and J by 10 bases, with 10 bases left in between. CDR3 in DNA: TGCAGTGCTAGAGATCGGGACTGGGAGCAGTTCTTC. Protein sequence: CSARDRDWEQFF.

V is TRBV27 and J is TRBJ1-2; no firm D call. The CDR3 extends over 14 amino acids. The V gene's germline CDR1 is MNHEY and CDR2 SMNVEV (reference sequence). The germline V and J ends were trimmed by 6 bases and 6 bases, with 17 bases remaining between them. The chain's CDR3 is CASSQGPGLDGYTF. The CDR3 nucleotides are TGTGCCAGCAGCCAAGGACCGGGTCTGGATGGCTACACCTTC.

There are a few counts of this clonotype. The chain couples TRBV18 to TRBJ1-4, with a tentative D call TRBD1 (5 bases). Germline CDR1 KGHSH, CDR2 LQKENI. This CDR3 spans 16 amino acids. The ends were cut back, 6 bases at V and 4 bases at J, with 18 bases in the middle. CDR3 sequence (DNA): TGTGCCAGCTCCCGCAACCCCGGGACGGTTAATGAAAAACTGTTTTTT. As protein: CASSRNPGTVNEKLFF.

This clonotype occurred many times. The genes are TRBV28 and TRBJ2-7; TRBD2 is a possible D gene (6 bases). The germline CDR1 and CDR2 sequences are MDHEN and SYDVKM. The CDR3 has 15 amino acids. V shed 4 bases and J shed 8 bases, with 21 bases lying between them. The CDR3 sequence: CASSSLPSNREQQYF. The CDR3 DNA is TGTGCCAGCAGTTCCCTCCCATCGAATCGGGAGCAGCAGTACTTC.

This clonotype has just a few counts. The chain has TRBV7-2 and TRBJ1-3, with TRBD1 as a possible D gene (6 bases). Germline V gene data show CDR1 as SGHTA and CDR2 as FQGNSA. The CDR3 spans 15 residues. V was cut by 5 bases and J by 2 bases, with 13 bases left in between. The CDR3 region has the DNA TGTGCCAGCAGCCTCCAAGGGGGAGCTGGAAACACCATATATTTT. Translating gives CASSLQGGAGNTIYF.

This clonotype was detected many times. The V and J genes are TRBV29-1 and TRBJ2-6; no clear D gene. Per the germline V gene, CDR1 is SQVTM and CDR2 is ANQGSEA. The CDR3 is made up of 15 amino acids. V lost 4 bases and J 1 base, leaving 11 bases between the germline ends. CDR3 sequence: CSVGDVESGANVLTF. The CDR3 region has the DNA TGCAGCGTTGGTGATGTAGAGTCTGGGGCCAACGTCCTGACTTTC. Drawing the rest from reference TRBV29-1 and TRBJ2-6, the complete variable domain is SAVISQKPSRDICQRGTSLTIQCQVDSQVTMMFWYRQQPGQSLTLIATANQGSEATYESGFVIDKFPISRPNLTFSTLTVSNMSPEDSSIYLCSVGDVESGANVLTFGAGSRLTVL.

There are many counts of this clonotype. The chain links TRBV29-1 to TRBJ2-1; a possible D gene is TRBD2 (5 bases). Trimming removed 2 bases at V and 10 bases at J, with 15 bases between. This CDR3 comprises 13 residues. Germline loops: CDR1 SQVTM, CDR2 ANQGSEA. CDR3: CSVELAFEGEQFF. CDR3 in DNA: TGCAGCGTTGAATTAGCGTTTGAAGGGGAGCAGTTCTTC.

Ten or more counts support this clonotype. This CDR3 is CSAGLDQETQYF. The CDR3 nucleotides read TGCAGTGCTGGACTAGACCAAGAGACCCAGTACTTC. The chain is built from TRBV20-1 and TRBJ2-5; 7 bases line up with TRBD2. Trimming at V came to 5 bases and at J to 0 bases, leaving 0 bases not matched to a gene. Germline lookup yields CDR1 DFQATT and CDR2 SNEGSKA (reference sequence). CDR3 length: 12 amino acids.

The chain carries TRBV6-2 or TRBV6-3 and TRBJ1-5; D gene uncertain. The V gene's germline CDR1 is MNHEY and CDR2 SVGEGT. V was shortened by 5 bases and J by 6 bases, with 17 bases between the two germline ends. This CDR3 contains 15 residues. The CDR3 region has the DNA TGTGCCAGCAGTCCCTTTGGGAAAGGACGTCAGCCCCAGCATTTT. This gives the protein CASSPFGKGRQPQHF.

This clonotype appeared a single time. The rearrangement links TRBV6-2 or TRBV6-3 to TRBJ2-1; D perhaps matches TRBD2 (6 bases). Germline V CDR1 and CDR2: MNHEY, SVGEGT. The CDR3 spans 12 residues. With 5 bases removed from V and 11 bases from J, the gap between germline ends came to 13 bases. The CDR3 DNA follows: TGTGCCAGCAGTCAACTAGCTTCTAAGCAGTTCTTC. It translates to CASSQLASKQFF.

This clonotype was observed at least ten times. J is TRBJ2-5 and V is TRBV20-1; 7 bases match TRBD1. The CDR3 is made up of 14 amino acids. V lost 5 bases to trimming and J lost 4 bases; unmatched junction nucleotides: 10. Germline V gives CDR1 DFQATT, CDR2 SNEGSKA (reference sequence). The CDR3 region is CSAFNSGGLETQYF. CDR3 nucleotides: TGCAGTGCTTTTAACTCAGGGGGTTTAGAGACCCAGTACTTC.

Only a few counts were recorded for this clonotype. This rearrangement joins TRBV28 to TRBJ1-3, with D possibly matching TRBD1 (6 bases). Trimming pared 3 bases from V and 6 bases from J, leaving 9 bases between. Germline V gene sequence: CDR1 MDHEN, CDR2 SYDVKM. The CDR3 covers 13 residues. In DNA, the CDR3 is TGTGCCAGCAGTTTCCAGGGGACAAACACCATATATTTT. Amino acids: CASSFQGTNTIYF.

This clonotype appeared a few times. The chain joins TRBV7-2 to TRBJ2-1, with 8 bases fitting TRBD1. Looked up from germline, CDR1 is SGHTA and CDR2 is FQGNSA. J was trimmed by 6 bases and V by 4 bases; bases with no gene match: 8. The CDR3 totals 15 residues. CDR3 amino acids: CASSYRQGPSNEQFF. CDR3 DNA: TGTGCCAGCAGCTACAGACAGGGGCCCTCCAATGAGCAGTTCTTC.

This clonotype was picked up a small number of times. This rearrangement joins TRBV11-2 to TRBJ1-6; D is unresolved. The V end lost 1 base, the J end lost 10 bases, and 8 bases lay between the germline ends. Looked up from germline, CDR1 is SGHAT and CDR2 is FQNNGV. This CDR3 has 13 amino acids. The CDR3 is CASSLGFESPLHF. DNA for the CDR3: TGTGCCAGCAGCTTAGGATTTGAATCACCCCTCCACTTT. The full variable domain, with the rest looked up from reference TRBV11-2 and TRBJ1-6, is EAGVAQSPRYKIIEKRQSVAFWCNPISGHATLYWYQQILGQGPKLLIQFQNNGVVDDSQLPKDRFSAERLKGVDSTLKIQPAKLEDSAVYLCASSLGFESPLHFGNGTRLTVT.

In this sample, this clonotype turned up many times. The V and J genes are TRBV12-3 or TRBV12-4 and TRBJ1-5; D is perhaps TRBD1 (6 bases). The ends were cut back, 1 base at V and 6 bases at J, with 13 bases in the middle. The CDR3 length is 15 residues. The CDR3 protein is CASSLDPGESQPQHF. CDR3 sequence (DNA): TGTGCCAGCAGTTTAGATCCAGGGGAATCTCAGCCCCAGCATTTT.

This clonotype came up many times. This chain uses TRBV12-3 or TRBV12-4 with TRBJ2-7; D remains ambiguous. The V end lost 6 bases, the J end lost 4 bases, and 7 bases lay between the germline ends. This CDR3 region has 11 residues. The CDR3 loop reads CASRHEYEQYF. CDR3 DNA sequence: TGTGCCAGCAGGCATGAATACGAGCAGTACTTC.

In its sample, this clonotype was seen a few times. The CDR3 loop is CSASGRGKYGANVLTF. CDR3 bases: TGCAGTGCTAGCGGGAGGGGCAAGTACGGGGCCAACGTCCTGACTTTC. The J gene is TRBJ2-6, the V gene TRBV20-1; the match to TRBD2 covers 8 bases. CDR1 and CDR2 from the germline V gene are DFQATT and SNEGSKA (reference sequence). V trimming: 3 bases; J trimming: 4 bases; junction bases outside the gene matches: 8. The CDR3 has 16 residues.

The rearrangement joins TRBV12-3 or TRBV12-4 to TRBJ2-3; the D is unclear. This CDR3 region has 14 residues. The ends were cut back, 7 bases at V and 6 bases at J, with 17 bases in the middle. CDR3: CASTPLLVRDTQYF. CDR3 nucleotide sequence: TGTGCCAGCACCCCCCTTCTGGTTCGGGATACGCAGTATTTT.

The chain links TRBV7-2 to TRBJ1-2, with D possibly matching TRBD1 (5 bases). The germline V gene has CDR1 SGHTA and CDR2 FQGNSA. The CDR3 contains 15 residues. V dropped 3 bases and J dropped 5 bases, with 16 bases sitting between them. As DNA, the CDR3 is TGTGCCAGCAGCTTCGCCGGGCGAGAGGGGTATGGCTACACCTTC. This encodes CASSFAGREGYGYTF.

In its sample, this clonotype was seen many times. The chain joins TRBV20-1 to TRBJ1-5; D perhaps matches TRBD1 (6 bases). This CDR3 comprises 13 residues. Germline V gene sequence: CDR1 DFQATT, CDR2 SNEGSKA (reference sequence). V was cut by 6 bases and J by 4 bases, with 13 bases left in between. The CDR3 nucleotides are TGCAGTGCGAACACAGGGAATAATCAGCCCCAGCATTTT. Translation gives CSANTGNNQPQHF.

This clonotype was detected only a few times. CDR3 region: CSAGPGDSGANVLTF. CDR3 coding DNA: TGCAGTGCTGGACCAGGGGACTCTGGGGCCAACGTCCTGACTTTC. The chain employs TRBV20-1 and TRBJ2-6; D might be TRBD1 (6 bases). Trimming shortened V by 5 bases and J by 0 bases, and 11 bases separated the two germline ends. From germline, CDR1 is DFQATT and CDR2 SNEGSKA (reference sequence). The CDR3 has 15 amino acids.

This clonotype has just a few counts. The genes are TRBV5-5 and TRBJ1-4; no clear D gene. Germline V gene data show CDR1 as SGHKS and CDR2 as YYEKEE (reference sequence). V gave up 0 bases and J gave up 5 bases, with 8 bases separating them. The CDR3 consists of 14 residues. CDR3 amino acids: CASSLGGPNEKLFF. The DNA for the CDR3 is TGTGCCAGCAGCTTGGGGGGTCCCAATGAAAAACTGTTTTTT.

This clonotype was observed many times. This rearrangement joins TRBV20-1 to TRBJ1-1, with a weak D call TRBD1 (6 bases). The CDR3 covers 13 residues. The germline CDR1 and CDR2 sequences are DFQATT and SNEGSKA (reference sequence). V lost 4 bases and J 2 bases, leaving 11 bases between the germline ends. In nucleotides, the CDR3 is TGCAGTGCTATCATCAGGGGCAACACTGAAGCTTTCTTT. Its translation: CSAIIRGNTEAFF.

The chain combines TRBV30 with TRBJ1-1, with a tentative D call TRBD1 (5 bases). The germline gives CDR1 GTSNPN, CDR2 SVGIG (reference sequence). The CDR3 spans 13 residues. Trimming cost V 1 base and J 8 bases, with 14 bases left between them. As DNA, the CDR3 is TGTGCCTGGAGTGCCTACGCAGGGAAAGAAGCTTTCTTT. Translation: CAWSAYAGKEAFF.

The sample holds many counts of this clonotype. This chain uses TRBV6-6 with TRBJ1-1; a weak D match, TRBD1 (5 bases). The germline gives CDR1 MNHNY, CDR2 SVGAGI (reference sequence). This CDR3 region has 12 residues. The ends were cut back, 4 bases at V and 6 bases at J, with 9 bases in the middle. CDR3 protein: CASSSWGAEAFF. In nucleotides, the CDR3 is TGTGCCAGCAGTTCTTGGGGGGCTGAAGCTTTCTTT.